This entry lists 6 T cell receptor beta chains sequenced from one sample in a study of T cell responses to AZD1222 COVID-19 vaccine. Sequenced by immunoSEQ multiplex PCR; TCRdb stores in-frame clones only, minus some. The data hold 150,000 or so clones, with around 93% observed a single time. The material sequenced was peripheral blood, taken 28 days after the second AZD1222 dose. These receptors all come from an adult who received the AZD1222 COVID-19 vaccine.

The V and J genes are TRBV10-3 and TRBJ1-2, with D possibly being TRBD1 (6 bases). Trimming removed 8 bases from V and 1 base from J, with 11 bases in between. The CDR3 is 13 amino acids. CDR1 is ENHRY, CDR2 SYGVKD, per germline. The CDR3 nucleotides read TGTGCCATCGGGACACGGGATAACTATGGCTACACCTTC. This sequence encodes CAIGTRDNYGYTF.

The rearrangement uses TRBV27 and TRBJ1-1, with D possibly being TRBD1 (6 bases). Per germline, CDR1 MNHEY and CDR2 SMNVEV (reference sequence). Trimming pared 8 bases from V and 3 bases from J, leaving 13 bases between. The CDR3 spans 13 residues. The CDR3 reads CASQTGTYTEAFF. The CDR3 DNA sequence: TGTGCCAGCCAAACAGGGACTTACACTGAAGCTTTCTTT.

The chain couples TRBV19 to TRBJ2-1, with 8 bases matching TRBD2. V lost 4 bases to trimming and J lost 12 bases; unmatched junction nucleotides: 2. Germline loops: CDR1 LNHDA, CDR2 SQIVND (reference sequence). This CDR3 comprises 11 residues. CDR3 coding DNA: TGTGCCAGTAGTACAACTAGCGGGCAGTTCTTC. This sequence encodes CASSTTSGQFF.

The chain combines TRBV11-2 with TRBJ1-4; no clear D gene. With 5 bases removed from V and 5 bases from J, the gap between germline ends came to 15 bases. This CDR3 has 15 residues. The germline CDR1 and CDR2 sequences are SGHAT and FQNNGV. The CDR3 DNA is TGTGCCAGCAGCCCGAACGGAGTCCTCAATGAAAAACTGTTTTTT. Encoded protein: CASSPNGVLNEKLFF.

The chain uses TRBV5-1 and TRBJ2-7, with 11 positions matching TRBD2. Germline values: CDR1 SGHRS, CDR2 YFSETQ. The CDR3 length is 16 residues. V trimming: 4 bases; J trimming: 0 bases; junction bases outside the gene matches: 6. In DNA form, the CDR3 reads TGCGCCAGCAGCCAGGGACTAGCGGCGAGCTCCTACGAGCAGTACTTC. This codes for CASSQGLAASSYEQYF. The full variable domain, completed using reference TRBV5-1 and TRBJ2-7, is KAGVTQTPRYLIKTRGQQVTLSCSPISGHRSVSWYQQTPGQGLQFLFEYFSETQRNKGNFPGRFSGRQFSNSRSEMNVSTLELGDSALYLCASSQGLAASSYEQYFGPGTRLTVT.

V is TRBV2 and J is TRBJ2-3; D possibly corresponds to TRBD2 (6 bases). This CDR3 region has 15 residues. The V end was cut by 2 bases, the J end by 0 bases, with 9 bases between. Germline lookup yields CDR1 SNHLY and CDR2 FYNNEI. CDR3 sequence reads: CASSERAGSTDTQYF. The CDR3 DNA reads TGTGCCAGCAGTGAACGAGCGGGTAGCACAGATACGCAGTATTTT.